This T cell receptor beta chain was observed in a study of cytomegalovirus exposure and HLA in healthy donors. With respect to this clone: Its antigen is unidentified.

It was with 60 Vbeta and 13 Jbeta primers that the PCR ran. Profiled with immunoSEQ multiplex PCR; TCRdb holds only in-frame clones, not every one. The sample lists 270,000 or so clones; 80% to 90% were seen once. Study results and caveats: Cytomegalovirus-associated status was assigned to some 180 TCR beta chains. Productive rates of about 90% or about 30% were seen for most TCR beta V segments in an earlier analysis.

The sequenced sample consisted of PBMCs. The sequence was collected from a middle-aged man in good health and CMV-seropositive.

The CDR3 is CASSANYGGETQYF. The CDR3 DNA is TGTGCCAGCAGCGCCAACTATGGGGGGGAGACCCAGTACTTC. The chain recombines TRBV9 with TRBJ2-5, with D perhaps TRBD2 (6 bases). The CDR3 spans 14 residues. V dropped 3 bases and J dropped 5 bases, with 14 bases sitting between them. CDR1 SGDLS and CDR2 YYNGEE come from the germline V gene.